A single sample gave rise to the 26 T cell receptor beta chains below, sequenced in a study of T cell changes during pregnancy in multiple sclerosis (dated by TCRdb to about 2019). Library generation was performed with the immunoSEQ multiplex PCR assay. TCRdb carries this immuneACCESS record with in-frame sequences only. Its versions omit some clonotypes, under half of them owing to an unresolved V gene in the studies checked, with the rest unexplained. This sample gives about 48,000 clones in total; approximately 93% of them show up just once. Approximately 0.49% of the sample goes to the ten largest clones. This material consisted of CD4+ T cells from peripheral blood mononuclear cells, taken in the first trimester of pregnancy. The receptors were gathered from a female donor with multiple sclerosis, enrolled in a pregnancy study.

The chain is built from TRBV2 and TRBJ2-2; D might be TRBD1 (6 bases). Looked up from germline, CDR1 is SNHLY and CDR2 is FYNNEI. Deletions cut 10 bases from V and 4 bases from J, with 10 bases between. The CDR3 totals 12 residues. CDR3 amino acids: CAIVGGTGELFF. CDR3 DNA: TGTGCCATCGTAGGGGGCACCGGGGAGCTGTTTTTT. The whole variable domain, filled in from reference TRBV2 and TRBJ2-2, reads EPEVTQTPSHQVTQMGQEVILRCVPISNHLYFYWYRQILGQKVEFLVSFYNNEISEKSEIFDDQFSVERPDGSNFTLKIRSTKLEDSAMYFCAIVGGTGELFFGEGSRLTVL.

This clone was seen more than once but under ten times. Mismatch with germline at one junction end may stem from a read error. The rearrangement joins TRBV2 to TRBJ2-1; 9 nucleotides align to TRBD1. Germline assignment: CDR1 SNHLY and CDR2 FYNNEI. The CDR3 consists of 14 residues. For the CDR3, the DNA is TGTGCCAGCTGTGACAGGGGGATCTACAATGAGCAGTTCTTC. Its protein is CASCDRGIYNEQFF.

The J gene is TRBJ2-5, the V gene TRBV29-1; maybe TRBD2 (7 bases). V gave up 6 bases and J gave up 5 bases, with 22 bases separating them. Germline values: CDR1 SQVTM, CDR2 ANQGSEA. The CDR3 extends over 15 amino acids. CDR3 in DNA: TGCAGCGTCGGCCGGGATGGAGGGGGAGGGGAGACCCAGTACTTC. Translation gives CSVGRDGGGGETQYF.

This chain uses TRBV2 with TRBJ1-5; D is undetermined. Germline V gene data show CDR1 as SNHLY and CDR2 as FYNNEI. This CDR3 is 15 amino acids long. Between the trimmed V and J ends, which lost 2 bases and 0 bases, there was a span of 8 bases. The CDR3 protein is CASSELGSSNQPQHF. In nucleotides, the CDR3 is TGTGCCAGCAGTGAATTGGGGAGTAGCAATCAGCCCCAGCATTTT.

The rearrangement uses TRBV4-1 and TRBJ2-7, with D uncertain. The germline V gene has CDR1 MGHRA and CDR2 YSYEKL. This CDR3 is built from 13 residues. The V and J ends lost 4 bases and 3 bases respectively, with 10 bases between them. DNA for the CDR3: TGCGCCAGCAGCCTTCAGGTAGGCTACGAGCAGTACTTC. It codes for CASSLQVGYEQYF.

V gene TRBV30 combines with J gene TRBJ1-2; 8 nucleotides match TRBD1. Germline V lookup: CDR1 GTSNPN, CDR2 SVGIG (reference sequence). CDR3 length: 13 amino acids. The V segment lost 5 bases and the J segment 3 bases; nucleotides outside the gene matches: 5. CDR3 sequence reads: CAWWGQVDYGYTF. The CDR3 DNA reads TGTGCCTGGTGGGGACAGGTAGACTATGGCTACACCTTC. The full variable domain, with the rest looked up from reference TRBV30 and TRBJ1-2, is SQTIHQWPATLVQPVGSPLSLECTVEGTSNPNLYWYRQAAGRGLQLLFYSVGIGQISSEVPQNLSASRPQDRQFILSSKKLLLSDSGFYLCAWWGQVDYGYTFGSGTRLTVV.

J is TRBJ2-1 and V is TRBV11-2, with TRBD2 matching over 10 bases. Germline CDR1 is SGHAT and CDR2 is FQNNGV. The CDR3 contains 15 residues. The J segment lost 4 bases and the V segment lost 5 bases, leaving 5 bases of the junction unmatched. The CDR3: CASSGIAGGYNEQFF. As DNA, the CDR3 is TGTGCCAGCAGCGGCATAGCGGGGGGATACAATGAGCAGTTCTTC.

The V gene is TRBV7-9, the J gene TRBJ2-5; D is unclear. This CDR3 is 14 amino acids long. Germline loops: CDR1 SEHNR, CDR2 FQNEAQ (reference sequence). V was pared by 0 bases and J by 1 base, with 6 bases between. The CDR3 spells CASSLAPGQETQYF. In DNA form, the CDR3 reads TGTGCCAGCAGCTTAGCTCCGGGCCAAGAGACCCAGTACTTC.

The gene calls are TRBV30 and TRBJ2-5, with TRBD2 matching 7 bases. With V trimmed by 8 bases and J by 5 bases, 11 bases remained unmatched. This CDR3 spans 13 amino acids. Germline V gene data show CDR1 as GTSNPN and CDR2 as SVGIG (reference sequence). This CDR3 reads CAENAGAGETQYF. CDR3 nucleotide sequence: TGTGCCGAAAACGCGGGAGCTGGGGAGACCCAGTACTTC.

The chain joins TRBV5-1 to TRBJ1-2, with 8 bases fitting TRBD1. Germline values: CDR1 SGHRS, CDR2 YFSETQ. V gave up 3 bases and J gave up 4 bases; unmatched junction bases: 5. CDR3 length: 14 amino acids. Here the CDR3 DNA reads TGCGCCAGCAGCTCCCCAGGACAGGGCTATGGCTACACCTTC. It encodes CASSSPGQGYGYTF.

The V and J genes are TRBV11-2 and TRBJ2-7; D possibly corresponds to TRBD1 (5 bases). The V end lost 1 base, the J end lost 2 bases, and 9 bases lay between the germline ends. Germline V gene sequence: CDR1 SGHAT, CDR2 FQNNGV. The CDR3 totals 14 residues. Written as DNA, the CDR3 is TGTGCCAGCAGCTTAGTGCTGGGGCCCTACGAGCAGTACTTC. Protein: CASSLVLGPYEQYF.

V is TRBV2 and J is TRBJ1-3; tentatively, D is TRBD1 (6 bases). The CDR3 consists of 16 residues. Looked up from germline, CDR1 is SNHLY and CDR2 is FYNNEI. The ends were cut back, 5 bases at V and 0 bases at J, with 14 bases in the middle. CDR3 bases: TGTGCCAGCAGTCTCCGGGACATTCGCTCTGGAAACACCATATATTTT. The encoded protein is CASSLRDIRSGNTIYF.

This rearrangement joins TRBV6-1 to TRBJ1-1; no firm D call. The CDR3 spans 13 residues. Germline values: CDR1 MNHNS, CDR2 SASEGT. Trimming left V 7 bases short and J 1 base short, with 10 bases between. The CDR3 DNA follows: TGTGCCAGCACTCTCTCTAAGAACACTGAAGCTTTCTTT. As protein: CASTLSKNTEAFF.

The chain combines TRBV2 with TRBJ2-1; D is perhaps TRBD2 (7 bases). Germline CDR1 SNHLY, CDR2 FYNNEI. The CDR3 loop spans 11 amino acids. V was shortened by 7 bases and J by 7 bases, with 8 bases between the two germline ends. The CDR3 loop is CASKGGNEQFF. For the CDR3, the DNA is TGTGCCAGCAAGGGGGGGAATGAGCAGTTCTTC.

The chain is built from TRBV2 and TRBJ2-7, with 12 bases fitting TRBD2. Germline lookup yields CDR1 SNHLY and CDR2 FYNNEI. The length of the CDR3 is 14 residues. Trimming at V came to 6 bases and at J to 3 bases, leaving 3 bases not matched to a gene. The CDR3 reads CASRGLAGSYEQYF. Written as DNA, the CDR3 is TGTGCCAGCAGAGGACTAGCGGGGAGCTACGAGCAGTACTTC.

This clone was seen just once. V and J are TRBV25-1 and TRBJ2-3; 12 bases fit TRBD2. The CDR3 consists of 14 residues. With 5 bases clipped from V and 3 bases from J, the junction kept 0 bases outside the gene matches. The germline V gene has CDR1 MGHDK and CDR2 SYGVNS. The CDR3 here is CASSTSGGTDTQYF. CDR3 DNA: TGTGCCAGCAGTACTAGCGGGGGGACAGATACGCAGTATTTT.

The V gene is TRBV15, the J gene TRBJ1-1; D is uncertain. The V and J ends lost 6 bases and 8 bases respectively, with 16 bases between them. The CDR3 covers 13 residues. Per the germline V gene, CDR1 is LNHNV and CDR2 is YYDKDF (reference sequence). CDR3 in amino acids: CATREGGRPEAFF. CDR3 nucleotide sequence: TGTGCCACCAGGGAGGGAGGCAGGCCCGAAGCTTTCTTT.

This chain links TRBV19 with TRBJ1-5, with D perhaps TRBD1 (6 bases). The CDR3 consists of 16 residues. CDR1 is LNHDA, CDR2 SQIVND, per germline (reference sequence). Trimming removed 7 bases at V and 3 bases at J, with 19 bases between. CDR3 sequence: CASTNPRGSLNQPQHF. The CDR3 DNA sequence: TGTGCCAGTACCAATCCTAGGGGGTCTCTCAATCAGCCCCAGCATTTT. The complete variable domain, with remaining parts taken from reference TRBV19 and TRBJ1-5, reads DGGITQSPKYLFRKEGQNVTLSCEQNLNHDAMYWYRQDPGQGLRLIYYSQIVNDFQKGDIAEGYSVSREKKESFPLTVTSAQKNPTAFYLCASTNPRGSLNQPQHFGDGTRLSIL.

V is TRBV5-4 and J is TRBJ2-1, with D unclear. Per germline, CDR1 SGHNT and CDR2 YYREEE (reference sequence). The V gene lost 0 bases and the J gene lost 9 bases, with 10 bases spanning the gap. The CDR3 has 13 residues. The CDR3 bases are TGTGCCAGCAGCTTGGAGCCGTTGCGTGAGCAGTTCTTC. Translating it yields CASSLEPLREQFF.

The chain combines TRBV9 with TRBJ2-7, with D possibly TRBD2 on 6 matching bases. Germline V gene sequence: CDR1 SGDLS, CDR2 YYNGEE. V was clipped by 0 bases and J by 0 bases, with 7 bases between them. The CDR3 covers 14 residues. The CDR3, as DNA: TGTGCCAGCAGCGTAGGGACTAACTCCTACGAGCAGTACTTC. This gives the protein CASSVGTNSYEQYF.

V is TRBV4-1 and J is TRBJ2-4; the match to TRBD2 covers 9 bases. Germline CDR1 MGHRA, CDR2 YSYEKL. The CDR3 sequence is 17 residues long. V lost 2 bases to trimming and J lost 0 bases; unmatched junction nucleotides: 5. In DNA form, the CDR3 reads TGCGCCAGCAGCCAACCGACTAGCGGCTTAGCCAAAAACATTCAGTACTTC. The encoded protein is CASSQPTSGLAKNIQYF.

This sequence joins TRBV29-1 and TRBJ1-5; the D is unclear. Germline CDR1 is SQVTM and CDR2 is ANQGSEA. The CDR3 consists of 13 residues. V was clipped by 4 bases and J by 0 bases, with 7 bases between them. CDR3 residues: CSVGGNSNQPQHF. DNA of the CDR3: TGCAGCGTTGGCGGGAATAGCAATCAGCCCCAGCATTTT.

This chain connects TRBV6-1 to TRBJ1-4, with no clear D. Per the germline V gene, CDR1 is MNHNS and CDR2 is SASEGT. The CDR3 totals 14 residues. The V end lost 7 bases, the J end lost 8 bases, and 17 bases lay between the germline ends. The CDR3 sequence is CASIGLTTGEKLFF. CDR3 bases: TGTGCCAGCATCGGTCTGACTACGGGCGAAAAACTGTTTTTT.

The J gene is TRBJ2-7, the V gene TRBV7-3, with 10 bases fitting TRBD2. The CDR3 loop spans 14 amino acids. Per germline, CDR1 SGHTA and CDR2 FQGTGA. The V and J ends lost 4 bases and 4 bases, in that order; junction bases with no gene match: 4. The DNA of the CDR3 is TGTGCCAGCAGCTCTATAGCGGGGGGATACGAGCAGTACTTC. It yields the protein CASSSIAGGYEQYF.

Note on this clone: Other nucleotide sequences from this sample produce the same CDR3. J is TRBJ1-2 and V is TRBV5-4; D may be TRBD1 (6 bases). Germline V gene lookup returns CDR1 SGHNT and CDR2 YYREEE (reference sequence). CDR3 length: 11 amino acids. The CDR3 nucleotides are TGTGCATGCCGGGGGGCAGGTGGCTACACCTTC. Residues: CACRGAGGYTF.

The chain links TRBV27 to TRBJ2-7, with TRBD1 as a possible D gene (5 bases). Trimming pared 8 bases from V and 3 bases from J, leaving 23 bases between. Germline CDR1 MNHEY, CDR2 SMNVEV (reference sequence). This CDR3 is built from 16 residues. As DNA, the CDR3 is TGTGCCAGCCGCCTCACCTGGGGCGGAAACAGCTACGAGCAGTACTTC. This sequence encodes CASRLTWGGNSYEQYF.